This T cell receptor (beta chain) was retrieved from a study of early T cells in non-severe SARS-CoV-2 infection. The CDR3 contains 13 residues. CDR1 and CDR2 from the germline V gene are SGHRS and YFSETQ. V shed 2 bases and J 7 bases; nucleotides not matched to a gene: 5. From the 5' RACE reads, TCRdb called clonotypes with MiXCR, one entry per CDR3 protein. This repertoire shows 20,000 to 30,000 distinct CDR3 sequences, less than 5% found once; its top ten account for about 4.6%. Sequenced material: whole blood. The TCR sequence derives from an adult who was a healthcare worker with PCR-confirmed SARS-CoV-2 infection or an uninfected control (not recorded which). The chain combines TRBV5-1 with TRBJ1-1; 7 bases agree with TRBD1. The CDR3 loop reads CASSFGQDNEAFF. The CDR3 DNA is TGCGCCAGCAGCTTTGGACAGGATAATGAAGCTTTCTTT.